This passage covers 18 T cell receptor beta chains from one sample sequenced in a study of blood T cell repertoires in COVID-19. TCRdb keeps only in-frame clones here, not all; method: immunoSEQ multiplex PCR. The table has around 220,000 clones, approximately 80% seen once; the top ten hold 6.5% to 9%. Sequenced input: PBMCs or T cells enriched from blood (not recorded which). The receptors here all came from a woman in her thirties or forties with acute COVID-19.

This chain joins TRBV28 and TRBJ1-5; the match to TRBD1 covers 9 bases. CDR1 and CDR2 from the germline V gene are MDHEN and SYDVKM. V lost 2 bases to trimming and J lost 5 bases; unmatched junction nucleotides: 7. The CDR3 covers 16 residues. DNA of the CDR3: TGTGCCAGCAGTTTACTCCCGGGACAGGGTTATCAGCCCCAGCATTTT. Its protein is CASSLLPGQGYQPQHF.

This sequence joins TRBV6-4 and TRBJ1-4; D is uncertain. Germline V gene data show CDR1 as MRHNA and CDR2 as SNTAGT. The germline V and J ends were trimmed by 2 bases and 4 bases, with 11 bases remaining between them. This CDR3 region has 15 residues. DNA for the CDR3: TGTGCCAGCAGTGACAGACGGCAGGTTAATGAAAAACTGTTTTTT. Translating it yields CASSDRRQVNEKLFF.

V usage is TRBV7-3 and J usage is TRBJ2-1, with 12 bases matching TRBD2. Losses at the gene ends were 5 bases for V and 0 bases for J; bases not matched to a gene: 14. This CDR3 region has 20 residues. Germline lookup yields CDR1 SGHTA and CDR2 FQGTGA. CDR3 in amino acids: CASSPIVLAGGAGSYNEQFF. CDR3 nucleotide sequence: TGTGCCAGCAGCCCCATAGTCCTAGCGGGAGGGGCTGGCTCCTACAATGAGCAGTTCTTC. Combining the CDR3 with reference TRBV7-3 and TRBJ2-1 gives the whole variable domain GAGVSQTPSNKVTEKGKYVELRCDPISGHTALYWYRQSLGQGPEFLIYFQGTGAADDSGLPNDRFFAVRPEGSVSTLKIQRTERGDSAVYLCASSPIVLAGGAGSYNEQFFGPGTRLTVL.

J is TRBJ1-2 and V is TRBV7-2, with 8 positions matching TRBD1. V was pared by 4 bases and J by 5 bases, with 15 bases of the junction left unmatched. The germline V gene has CDR1 SGHTA and CDR2 FQGNSA. This CDR3 spans 17 amino acids. CDR3 bases: TGTGCCAGCAGCTGGGGACAGGCCGTGTGGTCGAAATATGGCTACACCTTC. This encodes CASSWGQAVWSKYGYTF.

The genes are TRBV2 and TRBJ1-2; D remains ambiguous. Germline CDR1 and CDR2: SNHLY and FYNNEI. V was shortened by 4 bases and J by 0 bases, with 6 bases between the two germline ends. CDR3 size: 13 residues. The chain's CDR3 is CASSGQTNYGYTF. CDR3 coding DNA: TGTGCCAGCAGTGGACAAACTAACTATGGCTACACCTTC.

V usage is TRBV5-1 and J usage is TRBJ2-2; the match to TRBD2 covers 8 bases. Germline trimming cut 4 bases from V and 1 base from J; bases unmatched to any gene: 6. CDR1 SGHRS and CDR2 YFSETQ come from the germline V gene. The CDR3 extends over 16 amino acids. The CDR3 spells CASSTFAGGNTGELFF. The CDR3 nucleotides are TGCGCCAGCAGCACCTTTGCGGGAGGGAACACCGGGGAGCTGTTTTTT. The entire variable domain, with the rest obtained from reference TRBV5-1 and TRBJ2-2, is as follows: KAGVTQTPRYLIKTRGQQVTLSCSPISGHRSVSWYQQTPGQGLQFLFEYFSETQRNKGNFPGRFSGRQFSNSRSEMNVSTLELGDSALYLCASSTFAGGNTGELFFGEGSRLTVL.

As DNA, the CDR3 is TGCGCCAGCAGCTTAAAGGGGGTCGCTGAAGCTTTCTTT. Its protein product is CASSLKGVAEAFF. V is TRBV5-1 and J is TRBJ1-1, with D possibly TRBD1 on 6 matching bases. This CDR3 region has 13 residues. Germline CDR1 reads SGHRS; CDR2 reads YFSETQ. Trimming left V 2 bases short and J 6 bases short, with 11 bases between.

This clone was seen just once. The chain uses TRBV28 and TRBJ2-7, with 7 bases aligning to TRBD2. Looked up from germline, CDR1 is MDHEN and CDR2 is SYDVKM. The CDR3 length is 14 residues. J was trimmed by 6 bases and V by 2 bases; bases with no gene match: 7. The CDR3 DNA is TGTGCCAGCAGTTTAAGGGCGGGAGTCTCCGAGCAGTACTTC. Amino acid sequence: CASSLRAGVSEQYF. The complete variable domain, with remaining parts taken from reference TRBV28 and TRBJ2-7, reads DVKVTQSSRYLVKRTGEKVFLECVQDMDHENMFWYRQDPGLGLRLIYFSYDVKMKEKGDIPEGYSVSREKKERFSLILESASTNQTSMYLCASSLRAGVSEQYFGPGTRLTVT.

The table lists this clone with a few counts. The V call is TRBV5-5, the J call TRBJ1-2; D perhaps matches TRBD1 (5 bases). Per the germline V gene, CDR1 is SGHKS and CDR2 is YYEKEE (reference sequence). The CDR3 has 14 amino acids. The V and J ends lost 4 bases and 5 bases respectively, with 15 bases between them. CDR3 in DNA: TGTGCCAGCAGCCCGGACTCTGGGGGGTATGGCTACACCTTC. Translated, it gives CASSPDSGGYGYTF.

This sequence joins TRBV9 and TRBJ2-2; D is possibly TRBD1 (5 bases). The CDR3 covers 16 residues. Germline V gene lookup returns CDR1 SGDLS and CDR2 YYNGEE. Trimming removed 1 base at V and 5 bases at J, with 15 bases between. The CDR3 sequence: CASSVSGRVITGELFF. DNA of the CDR3: TGTGCCAGCAGCGTATCGGGCAGGGTGATTACCGGGGAGCTGTTTTTT. The full variable domain, rest sourced from reference TRBV9 and TRBJ2-2, is DSGVTQTPKHLITATGQRVTLRCSPRSGDLSVYWYQQSLDQGLQFLIQYYNGEERAKGNILERFSAQQFPDLHSELNLSSLELGDSALYFCASSVSGRVITGELFFGEGSRLTVL.

The chain has TRBV4-1 and TRBJ2-3, with 8 bases lining up with TRBD2. Germline V gene sequence: CDR1 MGHRA, CDR2 YSYEKL. The CDR3 covers 16 residues. The J segment lost 6 bases and the V segment lost 2 bases, leaving 10 bases of the junction unmatched. DNA of the CDR3: TGCGCCAGCAGCCAAAGCGGGAGAGCATTCGTGGATACGCAGTATTTT. Translated, it gives CASSQSGRAFVDTQYF.

J is TRBJ1-1 and V is TRBV28, with D perhaps TRBD1 (5 bases). The CDR3 spans 13 residues. Germline CDR1 MDHEN, CDR2 SYDVKM. Trimming pared 2 bases from V and 7 bases from J, leaving 11 bases between. The CDR3 protein is CASSLRRDGEAFF. DNA of the CDR3: TGTGCCAGCAGTTTACGCAGGGATGGTGAAGCTTTCTTT.

The rearrangement uses TRBV19 and TRBJ2-2; possibly TRBD1 for D (5 bases). Germline CDR1 is LNHDA and CDR2 is SQIVND (reference sequence). Trimming cost V 1 base and J 4 bases, with 7 bases left between them. The CDR3 is 14 amino acids. In DNA, the CDR3 is TGTGCCAGTAGTATAGTCCAGGGCACCGGGGAGCTGTTTTTT. It encodes CASSIVQGTGELFF. Using reference TRBV19 and TRBJ2-2 for the parts outside the CDR3, the full variable domain is DGGITQSPKYLFRKEGQNVTLSCEQNLNHDAMYWYRQDPGQGLRLIYYSQIVNDFQKGDIAEGYSVSREKKESFPLTVTSAQKNPTAFYLCASSIVQGTGELFFGEGSRLTVL.

This clone has ten or more counts. This chain joins TRBV14 and TRBJ2-2; 8 positions match TRBD1. The V gene's germline CDR1 is SGHDN and CDR2 FVKESK. The CDR3 has 14 amino acids. Germline trimming cut 3 bases from V and 5 bases from J; bases unmatched to any gene: 2. CDR3 residues: CASSQRTGTGELFF. The CDR3 DNA is TGTGCCAGCAGCCAGCGGACAGGGACCGGGGAGCTGTTTTTT.

This chain links TRBV3-1 (or the pseudogene TRBV3-2) with TRBJ1-1, with D perhaps matching TRBD1 (5 bases). V lost 4 bases, J lost 2 bases, and 14 bases lay in between. Germline assignment: CDR1 LGHDT and CDR2 YNNKEL (reference sequence). This CDR3 contains 15 residues. The CDR3 sequence: CASSRVGAFNTEAFF. The CDR3 nucleotides are TGTGCCAGCAGCCGAGTAGGGGCTTTCAACACTGAAGCTTTCTTT.

The V gene is TRBV10-3, the J gene TRBJ1-5; TRBD1 agrees at 7 bases. This CDR3 is 14 amino acids long. The J segment lost 2 bases and the V segment lost 5 bases, leaving 3 bases of the junction unmatched. Germline-derived CDR1 and CDR2 are ENHRY and SYGVKD. The CDR3 nucleotides read TGTGCCATCAGTTCAGACAGGGGCAATCAGCCCCAGCATTTT. It encodes CAISSDRGNQPQHF.

The sample holds one count of this clone. The rearrangement joins TRBV28 to TRBJ1-4; tentative D call: TRBD1 (5 bases). There are 14 residues in the CDR3. Germline V gene data show CDR1 as MDHEN and CDR2 as SYDVKM. V was cut by 3 bases and J by 7 bases, with 12 bases left in between. The CDR3 region is CASSFPGGVEKLFF. CDR3 DNA sequence: TGTGCCAGCAGTTTCCCGGGGGGGGTTGAAAAACTGTTTTTT.

This clone was counted only a few times. The chain employs TRBV18 and TRBJ2-1, with a weak D call TRBD1 (7 bases). From germline, CDR1 is KGHSH and CDR2 LQKENI. Deletions cut 1 base from V and 4 bases from J, with 11 bases between. CDR3 length equals 15 residues. The CDR3 is CASSPRRGRYNEQFF. The CDR3 DNA is TGTGCCAGCTCACCACGGAGGGGGCGATACAATGAGCAGTTCTTC.